This T cell receptor beta chain was identified during a study of blood T cell repertoires in COVID-19. Sequenced by immunoSEQ multiplex PCR; TCRdb stores in-frame clones only, minus some. The sample contains a few hundred thousand clones, roughly 90% of which appear only once. Categorization into cohorts depended on clinical history that participants reported. Sequencing input: PBMCs or T cells enriched from blood (not recorded which). The receptor was derived from a woman in her fifties or sixties who had been exposed to COVID-19.

This chain's CDR3 is CASSEENAGGNTEAFF. The CDR3 DNA sequence: TGTGCCAGCAGTGAAGAAAATGCAGGTGGGAACACTGAAGCTTTCTTT. The chain joins TRBV6-1 to TRBJ1-1; no firm D call. The CDR3 has 16 residues. Germline CDR1 is MNHNS and CDR2 is SASEGT. Between the trimmed V and J ends, which lost 1 base and 1 base, there was a span of 13 bases.